These T cell receptor beta chains were read from a single sample in a study of graft-versus-host responses after intestinal transplantation. Measured with immunoSEQ multiplex PCR; TCRdb has only the in-frame clones, and not every one. Among tens of thousands of clones listed, approximately 88% were seen once. These TCRs are of unknown antigen specificity. Here the sequenced sample was unstimulated CD8+ T cells sorted from spleen or lymph node cells, taken before intestinal transplant. These receptors all stem from a human donor who received an intestinal transplant. The CDR3 runs from the conserved cysteine through the conserved F or W. The D gene is left open where the match is weak. Some rows have no size entry. The others give once, few or many, or a class for an expanded clone.

CDR3 DNA: TGTGCCAGCAAGGTTGCAGGGATCAATCAGCCCCAGCATTTT
CDR3 protein: CASKVAGINQPQHF
J gene: TRBJ1-5
clone size: NA
V gene: TRBV28
D gene: NA

CDR3 DNA: TGTGCCAGCTCACCACCTTCGGGGACAGCTTCTGGCTACACCTTC
CDR3 protein: CASSPPSGTASGYTF
J gene: TRBJ1-2
clone size: NA
V gene: TRBV18
D gene: TRBD1

CDR3 DNA: TGTGCCAGCAGCTTAGCTTTCGGGAATGAGCAGTTCTTC
CDR3 protein: CASSLAFGNEQFF
J gene: TRBJ2-1
clone size: NA
V gene: TRBV7-9
D gene: NA

CDR3 DNA: TGTGCCAGCAGTGAAAAAGAGCTTATCAATGAGCAGTTCTTC
CDR3 protein: CASSEKELINEQFF
J gene: TRBJ2-1
clone size: NA
V gene: TRBV6-1
D gene: NA

CDR3 DNA: TGTGCCAGCACCAAAGGGGGGGAATTTGGGCAGACCCAGTACTTC
CDR3 protein: CASTKGGEFGQTQYF
J gene: TRBJ2-5
clone size: NA
V gene: TRBV7-9
D gene: NA

CDR3 DNA: TGTGCCAGCAGCTCTAACAGGGAATCTTATGGCTACACCTTC
CDR3 protein: CASSSNRESYGYTF
J gene: TRBJ1-2
clone size: NA
V gene: TRBV5-6
D gene: NA

CDR3 DNA: TGTGCCAGCAGTTCTAATCAGCCCCAGCATTTT
CDR3 protein: CASSSNQPQHF
J gene: TRBJ1-5
clone size: NA
V gene: TRBV27
D gene: NA

CDR3 DNA: TGCGCCAGCAGCCAGAGTCCCCCACTAGCGGGGGGGCCGGATACGCAGTATTTT
CDR3 protein: CASSQSPPLAGGPDTQYF
J gene: TRBJ2-3
clone size: NA
V gene: TRBV4-1
D gene: TRBD2

CDR3 DNA: TGCGCCAGCAGCTTGACAGGGGCCACTGAAGCTTTCTTT
CDR3 protein: CASSLTGATEAFF
J gene: TRBJ1-1
clone size: NA
V gene: TRBV5-1
D gene: TRBD1

CDR3 DNA: TGTGCCAGCAGCCACCTGGCCCTCCACACAGATACGCAGTATTTT
CDR3 protein: CASSHLALHTDTQYF
J gene: TRBJ2-3
clone size: NA
V gene: TRBV5-4
D gene: NA

CDR3 DNA: TGTGCCAGCTCACCACCGGGCCAAGAACGGCCCCAGCATTTT
CDR3 protein: CASSPPGQERPQHF
J gene: TRBJ1-5
clone size: once
V gene: TRBV18
D gene: NA

CDR3 DNA: TGCAGCGTTCATAAGGGGCCTGAAGCTTTCTTT
CDR3 protein: CSVHKGPEAFF
J gene: TRBJ1-1
clone size: NA
V gene: TRBV29-1
D gene: NA

CDR3 DNA: TGTGCTAGCAGCTTAGTCATAGGGGAAGAGACCCAGTACTTC
CDR3 protein: CASSLVIGEETQYF
J gene: TRBJ2-5
clone size: NA
V gene: TRBV7-7
D gene: NA

CDR3 DNA: TGTGCCAGCAGTGGGTCCCCGGGACAGGGGGCGTTCCTCACTGAAGCTTTCTTT
CDR3 protein: CASSGSPGQGAFLTEAFF
J gene: TRBJ1-1
clone size: NA
V gene: TRBV6-1
D gene: TRBD1